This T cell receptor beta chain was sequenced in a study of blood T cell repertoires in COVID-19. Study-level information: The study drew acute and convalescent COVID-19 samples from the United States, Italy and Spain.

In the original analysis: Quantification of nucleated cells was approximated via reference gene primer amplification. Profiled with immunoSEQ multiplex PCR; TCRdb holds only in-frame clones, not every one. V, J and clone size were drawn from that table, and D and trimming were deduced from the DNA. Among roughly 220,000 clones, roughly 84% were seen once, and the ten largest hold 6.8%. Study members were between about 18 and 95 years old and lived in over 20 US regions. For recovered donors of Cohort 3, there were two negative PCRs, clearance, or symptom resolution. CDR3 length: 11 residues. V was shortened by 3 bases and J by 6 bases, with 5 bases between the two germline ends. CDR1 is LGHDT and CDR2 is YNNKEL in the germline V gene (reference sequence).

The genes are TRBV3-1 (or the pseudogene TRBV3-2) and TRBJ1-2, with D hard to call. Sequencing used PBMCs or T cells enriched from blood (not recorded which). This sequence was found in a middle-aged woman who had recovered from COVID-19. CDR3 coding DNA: TGTGCCAGCAGCCACCGGGATGGCTACACCTTC. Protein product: CASSHRDGYTF.